The 18 T cell receptor beta chains reported below all come from one sample, sequenced in a study of T cell repertoires in cytomegalovirus infection. These receptors have no identified antigens. TCRdb analysed the reads with MiXCR anew, one entry per CDR3 protein. The sample gives around 710,000 distinct CDR3 sequences, roughly 28% of which show up once; around 14% is in the top ten. The sample here was cultured CD8+ T cells from PBMCs, taken from culture after CMV antigen stimulation. Source of these receptors: a human donor in good health (CMV status not recorded). Some clones in this sample may be carry-over from other donors' samples.

This clonotype was observed at least ten times. This chain uses TRBV7-6 with TRBJ1-1; tentatively, D is TRBD1 (5 bases). Germline V gives CDR1 SGHVS, CDR2 FNYEAQ. The CDR3 is 15 amino acids. With 5 bases removed from V and 1 base from J, the gap between germline ends came to 14 bases. DNA for the CDR3: TGTGCCAGCAGCCCAACGGGACGGGAGAACACTGAAGCTTTCTTT. This codes for CASSPTGRENTEAFF.

This rearrangement joins TRBV7-2 to TRBJ2-3; no definite D call. From germline, CDR1 is SGHTA and CDR2 FQGNSA. With 4 bases removed from V and 7 bases from J, the gap between germline ends came to 9 bases. The CDR3 spans 12 residues. The CDR3 sequence: CASSWAANTQYF. In DNA form, the CDR3 reads TGTGCCAGCAGCTGGGCCGCGAATACGCAGTATTTT.

The chain has TRBV25-1 and TRBJ1-2; D remains ambiguous. CDR3 size: 14 residues. Per the germline V gene, CDR1 is MGHDK and CDR2 is SYGVNS. Trimming cost V 1 base and J 2 bases, with 8 bases left between them. The CDR3 sequence is CASSESLGNYGYTF. The CDR3 bases are TGTGCCAGCAGTGAATCGCTGGGAAACTATGGCTACACCTTC.

This clonotype was counted many times. The chain uses TRBV7-6 and TRBJ2-7; no definite D call. There are 12 residues in the CDR3. Trimming took off 3 bases at V and 2 bases at J, with 5 bases between the two ends. Germline CDR1 reads SGHVS; CDR2 reads FNYEAQ. The CDR3, as DNA: TGTGCCAGCAGCTTGGGAACCTACGAGCAGTACGTC. It yields the protein CASSLGTYEQYV.

This clonotype was counted many times. The V call is TRBV27, the J call TRBJ2-2; no clear D. Between the trimmed V and J ends, which lost 4 bases and 5 bases, there was a span of 5 bases. The CDR3 is made up of 12 amino acids. CDR1 and CDR2 from the germline V gene are MNHEY and SMNVEV (reference sequence). For the CDR3, the DNA is TGTGCCAGCAGTTATGTGACCGGGGAGCTGTTTTTT. This translates into CASSYVTGELFF.

This clonotype was seen only a few times. CDR3 DNA sequence: TGTGCCAGCAACCAGGGGGATCAGCCCCAGCATTTT. Its translation is CASNQGDQPQHF. The chain has TRBV2 and TRBJ1-5; TRBD1 aligns across 7 bases. With V trimmed by 7 bases and J by 5 bases, 2 bases remained unmatched. Germline-derived CDR1 and CDR2 are SNHLY and FYNNEI. This CDR3 has 12 amino acids.

The table lists this clonotype with a count of one. The chain employs TRBV27 and TRBJ1-1; D is unresolved. V was clipped by 0 bases and J by 1 base, with 18 bases between them. The CDR3 sequence is 18 residues long. Germline CDR1 is MNHEY and CDR2 is SMNVEV (reference sequence). CDR3 nucleotide sequence: TGTGCCAGCAGTTTATCGGCGATTGTCGGTTGGAGGAACACTGAAGCTTTCTTT. Encoded protein: CASSLSAIVGWRNTEAFF.

V gene TRBV24-1 combines with J gene TRBJ2-5; D is uncertain. The ends were cut back, 0 bases at V and 5 bases at J, with 6 bases in the middle. CDR3 length: 13 amino acids. Germline V CDR1 and CDR2: KGHDR, SFDVKD. CDR3 loop: CATSDLGLETQYF. The DNA of the CDR3 is TGTGCCACCAGTGATTTGGGGCTCGAGACCCAGTACTTC.

V gene TRBV6-1 combines with J gene TRBJ1-5; D call uncertain. The V and J ends lost 10 bases and 2 bases respectively, with 9 bases between them. CDR3 length equals 12 residues. Germline-derived CDR1 and CDR2 are MNHNS and SASEGT. The CDR3 here is CATTVGNQPQHF. The CDR3 region has the DNA TGTGCCACGACGGTAGGCAATCAGCCCCAGCATTTT.

J is TRBJ2-3 and V is TRBV6-1, with 9 bases identical to TRBD2. CDR1 MNHNS and CDR2 SASEGT come from the germline V gene. The CDR3 runs 16 residues. The J segment lost 1 base and the V segment lost 10 bases, leaving 12 bases of the junction unmatched. As DNA, the CDR3 is TGTGCCAACAAGACTTCTAGCGGGGAGGGCACAGATACGCAGTATTTT. Translated, it gives CANKTSSGEGTDTQYF.

This clonotype was seen repeatedly, ten times or more. The chain links TRBV7-8 to TRBJ1-1; D is perhaps TRBD1 (5 bases). The CDR3 loop spans 16 amino acids. Germline V gene sequence: CDR1 SGHVS, CDR2 FQNEAQ. The V end lost 5 bases, the J end lost 1 base, and 17 bases lay between the germline ends. The CDR3 bases are TGTGCCAGCAGCCCTCAATGGGGGACGGGGAACACTGAAGCTTTCTTT. As protein: CASSPQWGTGNTEAFF.

This clonotype was counted between two and nine times. This rearrangement joins TRBV19 to TRBJ1-2, with TRBD1 as a possible D gene (5 bases). Germline V gene lookup returns CDR1 LNHDA and CDR2 SQIVND (reference sequence). V lost 4 bases and J lost 0, with 9 bases in between. The CDR3 consists of 14 residues. CDR3 loop: CASSTDRPNYGYTF. Written as DNA, the CDR3 is TGTGCCAGTAGTACCGACAGACCTAACTATGGCTACACCTTC.

V and J are TRBV11-2 and TRBJ2-2; D assignment may be TRBD1 or TRBD2 (5 bases each). The V gene's germline CDR1 is SGHAT and CDR2 FQNNGV. The V gene lost 2 bases and the J gene lost 0 bases, with 10 bases spanning the gap. The CDR3 contains 16 residues. The CDR3 nucleotides are TGTGCCAGCAGCTTACGTCGGGGCGCGAACACCGGGGAGCTGTTTTTT. Translated: CASSLRRGANTGELFF.

This clonotype was seen more than once but under ten times. The chain combines TRBV6-2 or TRBV6-3 with TRBJ1-5; D is undetermined. The germline V and J ends were trimmed by 10 bases and 5 bases, with 24 bases remaining between them. This CDR3 is 16 amino acids long. Per the germline V gene, CDR1 is MNHEY and CDR2 is SVGEGT. This CDR3 is CATSFGVNFADQPQHF. CDR3 in DNA: TGTGCCACCTCTTTTGGGGTTAACTTCGCAGATCAGCCCCAGCATTTT.

V and J are TRBV7-6 and TRBJ2-3; 13 bases are a match to TRBD2. Per the germline V gene, CDR1 is SGHVS and CDR2 is FNYEAQ. Germline trimming cut 5 bases from V and 5 bases from J; bases unmatched to any gene: 7. The length of the CDR3 is 16 residues. CDR3 coding DNA: TGTGCCAGCAGCACAAGACTAGCGGGGGGTAAAGATACGCAGTATTTT. Amino acid sequence: CASSTRLAGGKDTQYF. Using reference TRBV7-6 and TRBJ2-3 for the parts outside the CDR3, the full variable domain is GAGVSQSPRYKVTKRGQDVALRCDPISGHVSLYWYRQALGQGPEFLTYFNYEAQQDKSGLPNDRFSAERPEGSISTLTIQRTEQRDSAMYRCASSTRLAGGKDTQYFGPGTRLTVL.

This clonotype was seen at least ten times. The V and J genes are TRBV7-6 and TRBJ2-2, with D tentatively TRBD1 or TRBD2 (7 bases each). The V end lost 1 base, the J end lost 6 bases, and 18 bases lay between the germline ends. CDR1 and CDR2 (germline): SGHVS, FNYEAQ. The CDR3 is 17 amino acids. The DNA of the CDR3 is TGTGCCAGCAGCTTAGGGTTTGGCGGGGGACAGCCCGGGGAGCTGTTTTTT. Protein product: CASSLGFGGGQPGELFF.

The chain links TRBV20-1 to TRBJ1-1; TRBD1 agrees at 8 bases. The V gene's germline CDR1 is DFQATT and CDR2 SNEGSKA (reference sequence). The CDR3 length is 15 residues. V was pared by 0 bases and J by 0 bases, with 3 bases of the junction left unmatched. For the CDR3, the DNA is TGCAGTGCTAGAGATAGGGGACAGGTGAACACTGAAGCTTTCTTT. As protein: CSARDRGQVNTEAFF.

This clonotype was picked up many times. The chain carries TRBV7-6 and TRBJ2-7; D unclear. Germline V CDR1 and CDR2: SGHVS, FNYEAQ. The CDR3 has 16 amino acids. V lost 1 base to trimming and J lost 2 bases, with 15 bases between them. The CDR3 DNA sequence: TGTGCCAGCAGCTTAGTTTTTCCAGTATCAACCTACGAGCAGTACTTC. Protein product: CASSLVFPVSTYEQYF.